This entry describes one TCR beta chain. It lacks a known antigen. For every CD8+ T cell subset, under 350,000 cells were flow-sorted straight into RLT lysis buffer, and each subset was sorted in triplicate. Naive CD8+ T cells were defined stringently as CD45RO-CCR7+CD27+CD95- to exclude memory contaminants. Peripheral blood mononuclear cells were isolated from buffy coats by standard density gradient centrifugation. A FACSAria III was used to flow-sort naive CXCR3-negative and CXCR3-positive CD8+ T cells. An RNeasy Mini Kit was used to extract total RNA from the sorted cells. From a lookup of the germline V gene, CDR1 and CDR2 are SNHLY and FYNNEI. From its cysteine to its phenylalanine, the CDR3 spans 15 amino acids. The DNA is unrecorded. These data are taken from a study of CXCR3-negative and CXCR3-positive naive CD8 T cells (dated by TCRdb to the late 2010s). Study-level background: In total, around 140 million TRB reads were obtained, or roughly 1.5 +/- 0.3 million reads per library. The TRBV-TRBJ cluster analysis covered naive subsets from about 5 donors and memory cells from 3 donors. The diversity and physicochemical repertoire analyses included about a dozen donors pooled from two independent experiments. Overall results and qualifications from the work: Both naive subsets had comparably high repertoire diversity, while memory CD8+ T cells had much lower repertoire diversity. Surface CD5, linked to self-reactivity in mice, was comparable between naive subsets; TCR interaction strength was therefore also inferred from TRB CDR3 physicochemical properties. Because CXCR3 expression was partially decreased after cryopreservation, freshly isolated PBMCs were used for most assays. Within the same donor, TRBV-TRBJ usage looked similar between naive CXCR3-negative and CXCR3-positive cells, but memory cells had distinct patterns. Compared with CXCR3-negative naive cells, CXCR3-positive naive cells had TRB CDR3s with higher hydrophobicity (lower Kidera factor 4), lower energy, and higher strength and volume indices.

Sequencing was carried out with a NextSeq 550. The Human TCR Profiling Kit (MiLaboratory) was used to make UMI-labeled 5' RACE TRB cDNA libraries. cDNA synthesis used the entire amount of extracted RNA, and PCR amplification then used the entire amount of cDNA produced. Libraries were prepared in parallel using an identical number of PCR cycles. Processing in the source paper ran as follows. About 50,000 +/- 10,000 unique UMI-labeled TRB cDNA molecules per library were extracted with MIGEC and MiXCR, with at least two reads per UMI required. On average, each library contained 40,000 +/- 10,000 functional in-frame TRB CDR3 nucleotide clonotypes without stop codons. After downsampling to 5000 UMI-labeled TRB molecules per sample, diversity metrics, including normalized Shannon-Wiener and Chao1, were computed in VDJtools. For the central five CDR3 residues, VDJtools calculated physicochemical properties weighted by clonotype size, namely interaction energy, strength, volume and Kidera factor 4. Each CDR3 protein sequence appears as one entry after TCRdb reprocessed the reads, and no DNA is included. The V and J calls here are based on TCRdb, not the publication. The table of this sample itemizes approximately 130,000 distinct CDR3 sequences. Roughly 0.39% of the sample lies in the top ten.

The sequencing sample was made of naive CXCR3+ CD8+ T cells from blood. The sample's cell subset or site, from its label and the paper: CD45RO-CCR7+CD27+CD95- naive CD8+ T cells expressing CXCR3 (TNR3+). This TCR was sampled from a human donor in good health. Some clones in this sample may be carry-over from other donors' samples. The rearranged chain carries TRBV2 and TRBJ1-2. CDR3 protein: CASSESGPSNYGYTF.